These 12 T cell receptor beta chains came from one sample sequenced in a study of blood T cells in healthy people across ages. It was with a sample-barcoded 5' primer and a J-beta primer mix that a second PCR of roughly 7 to 12 cycles was run. MiXCR was run by TCRdb on the 5' RACE reads, yielding one entry per CDR3 protein. In the table there are fewer than 2,000,000 distinct CDR3 sequences, around 35% of which are singletons. Source material: blood. The receptors shown here come from a woman aged 25 to 39 in good health.

The CDR3 coding sequence is TGTGCCAGCAGCTCGGGACAGATCACCGGGGAGCTGTTTTTT. It translates to CASSSGQITGELFF. V is TRBV7-3 and J is TRBJ2-2; TRBD1 matches at 7 bases. This CDR3 region has 14 residues. Germline V gene lookup returns CDR1 SGHTA and CDR2 FQGTGA. The trim removed 4 bases at V and 4 bases at J, leaving 3 bases unmatched.

This clonotype has only a few counts. The chain combines TRBV5-1 with TRBJ2-7; TRBD2 is a possible D gene (5 bases). V lost 0 bases, J lost 2 bases, and 12 bases lay in between. The CDR3 length is 15 residues. Per the germline V gene, CDR1 is SGHRS and CDR2 is YFSETQ. CDR3 nucleotides: TGCGCCAGCAGCTTGGCCGGGGTGGCAGCCTACGAGCAGTACTTC. It codes for CASSLAGVAAYEQYF.

This clonotype was seen a handful of times. V usage is TRBV30 and J usage is TRBJ2-5; 7 nucleotides align to TRBD2. In germline, CDR1 is GTSNPN, CDR2 SVGIG (reference sequence). V shed 3 bases, J shed 13 bases, and the junction held 14 bases outside the gene matches. This CDR3 has 13 amino acids. The chain's CDR3 is CAWSTTSAVPGYF. The CDR3 coding sequence is TGTGCCTGGAGCACCACTAGCGCGGTCCCGGGGTACTTC. Full variable domain (missing parts from reference TRBV30 and TRBJ2-5): SQTIHQWPATLVQPVGSPLSLECTVEGTSNPNLYWYRQAAGRGLQLLFYSVGIGQISSEVPQNLSASRPQDRQFILSSKKLLLSDSGFYLCAWSTTSAVPGYFGPGTRLLVL.

At least ten counts were recorded for this clonotype. The V call is TRBV20-1, the J call TRBJ2-1; the D is unclear. CDR1 and CDR2 (germline): DFQATT, SNEGSKA (reference sequence). CDR3 length: 9 residues. The V gene lost 7 bases and the J gene lost 4 bases, with 2 bases spanning the gap. CDR3: CSGYNEQFF. The CDR3 bases are TGCAGTGGTTACAATGAGCAGTTCTTC.

The chain couples TRBV5-1 to TRBJ1-1; D is uncertain. Germline lookup yields CDR1 SGHRS and CDR2 YFSETQ. The CDR3 length is 15 residues. V lost 0 bases and J 0 bases, leaving 9 bases between the germline ends. The chain's CDR3 is CASSLAVGMNTEAFF. The CDR3, as DNA: TGCGCCAGCAGCTTGGCCGTGGGTATGAACACTGAAGCTTTCTTT. Full variable domain (outside the CDR3, taken from reference TRBV5-1 and TRBJ1-1): KAGVTQTPRYLIKTRGQQVTLSCSPISGHRSVSWYQQTPGQGLQFLFEYFSETQRNKGNFPGRFSGRQFSNSRSEMNVSTLELGDSALYLCASSLAVGMNTEAFFGQGTRLTVV.

The chain uses TRBV7-2 and TRBJ1-2; maybe TRBD1 (5 bases). The length of the CDR3 is 14 residues. Trimming cost V 5 bases and J 8 bases, with 18 bases left between them. Germline CDR1 and CDR2: SGHTA and FQGNSA. The CDR3 region has the DNA TGTGCCAGCAGCCCCACCCTCAGGGAACGGGGCTACACCTTC. This codes for CASSPTLRERGYTF.

This clonotype was recorded only once. A much larger clone differs from this one at a single base, so this may be a read error. V usage is TRBV29-1 and J usage is TRBJ2-7, with D possibly called TRBD1 or TRBD2 (6 bases each). Trimming left V 7 bases short and J 0 bases short, with 13 bases between. The CDR3 consists of 13 residues. Germline lookup yields CDR1 SQVTM and CDR2 ANQGSEA. CDR3 sequence: CSAAGHNSYEQYF. In DNA, the CDR3 is TGCAGCGCCGCGGGACACAACTCCTACGAGCAGTACTTC.

The J gene is TRBJ2-5, the V gene TRBV19, with 8 bases lining up with TRBD1. Judging by the DNA end, TRBJ2-7 fits better; the J call may be wrong. Germline CDR1 LNHDA, CDR2 SQIVND (reference sequence). The CDR3 sequence is 14 residues long. The CDR3, as DNA: TGTGCCAGTAGTCCTTCGACAGGGGAGTACGAGCAGTACTTC. Its translation is CASSPSTGEYEQYF.

This chain joins TRBV20-1 and TRBJ2-7; 7 positions agree with TRBD2. Germline CDR1 reads DFQATT; CDR2 reads SNEGSKA (reference sequence). V lost 1 base, J lost 6 bases, and 9 bases stayed unmatched. This CDR3 has 14 amino acids. The CDR3 bases are TGCAGTGCTAGAGGGGAGGGAGGGCCGTTCGAGCAGTACTTC. It yields the protein CSARGEGGPFEQYF.

This clonotype was seen only a few times. This rearrangement joins TRBV3-1 to TRBJ2-7, with 7 bases matching TRBD1. This CDR3 is built from 13 residues. CDR1 and CDR2 (germline): LGHDT, YNNKEL (reference sequence). Unmatched junction bases numbered 5, after V lost 4 bases and J lost 5 bases. The CDR3 is CASSREGAHEQYF. In DNA, the CDR3 is TGTGCCAGCAGCCGCGAGGGGGCCCACGAGCAGTACTTC.

The chain employs TRBV20-1 and TRBJ1-3; D ambiguous. The CDR3 is 14 amino acids. V lost 6 bases, J lost 3 bases, and 15 bases lay in between. Germline V gene sequence: CDR1 DFQATT, CDR2 SNEGSKA (reference sequence). CDR3 residues: CSASGRRIGNTIYF. The CDR3 region has the DNA TGCAGTGCCAGCGGACGGAGAATTGGAAACACCATATATTTT.

This clonotype was seen only once. The chain is built from TRBV10-1 and TRBJ2-4; 7 positions agree with TRBD2. Germline trimming cut 5 bases from V and 5 bases from J; bases unmatched to any gene: 18. The CDR3 is 18 residues long. Germline loops: CDR1 WNHNN, CDR2 SYGVQD (reference sequence). This CDR3 is CASSRIPTSTHGQNIQYF. CDR3 DNA: TGCGCCAGCAGTCGTATACCGACTAGCACTCACGGGCAAAACATTCAGTACTTC.